The sequence of this TCR beta chain was determined in a study of multiple sclerosis patients with progressive multifocal leukoencephalopathy. Germline trimming cut 0 bases from V and 4 bases from J; bases unmatched to any gene: 7. CDR1 and CDR2 from the germline V gene are SGHDN and FVKESK. The CDR3 contains 16 residues. Study results and caveats: Less diverse TRB repertoires were suggested in most PML patients. Preferential TRBV-TRBJ pairings or common gene usage were not detected at PML. Clones expanded at PML were already present before and during natalizumab.

Sequencing was performed with immunoSEQ multiplex PCR; in TCRdb, only in-frame clones are kept and a portion is missing. The sample consists of some 30,000 clones, around 92% of them appearing once. On this clone itself: Its antigen is not known.

The time point here: about six months of natalizumab therapy. All patients had prior interferon beta, and all PML patients were female. The TCR sequence derives from a human donor with multiple sclerosis. The V call is TRBV14, the J call TRBJ2-5; 8 bases are shared with TRBD2. Sequenced material: PBMCs, taken from a patient treated with natalizumab. This CDR3 is CASSQDVSGRRETQYF. For the CDR3, the DNA is TGTGCCAGCAGCCAAGATGTCAGCGGGAGAAGAGAGACCCAGTACTTC.